This TCR beta chain was sequenced for a study of T cell responses to AZD1222 COVID-19 vaccine. Whole-study results and caveats: Nearly half of unique spike-specific TCRs reportedly avoided B.1.351 and B.1.1.7 mutated regions.

With respect to this clone: Its antigen is not identified.

CDR1 MNHEY and CDR2 SVGAGI come from the germline V gene. This CDR3 has 14 amino acids. Trimming cost V 5 bases and J 7 bases; bases outside gene matches: 8. Data came from immunoSEQ multiplex PCR; TCRdb stores just in-frame clones and leaves some out. Of under 200,000 clones in the sample, 90% were seen once. Specimen: peripheral blood, collected on day 0 of AZD1222 vaccination. The genes are TRBV6-5 and TRBJ2-1; 7 bases align to TRBD2. This clonotype originated in an adult in good health. The CDR3 DNA reads TGTGCCAGCAGTCCCCGCTGGGGAGGGAATGAGCAGTTCTTC. This sequence encodes CASSPRWGGNEQFF.